A selection of T cell receptor beta chains follows, all from one sample in a study of CD8+CD57+ T cells in acquired aplastic anemia. MiXCR, applied by TCRdb to the reads, yields one record per CDR3 protein. The data hold under 200,000 distinct CDR3 sequences, with 40% to 60% observed a single time. Sequencing was done on a sample of sorted CD4+, CD8+, or CD8+CD57+ T cells (not recorded which) from PBMCs. These receptors all come from a human donor with aplastic anemia. Both conserved end residues are part of each CDR3. The D gene is left open where the match is weak. Clone size is given for some rows only: seen once, a few or many times, or a class if the clone is expanded.

.,TRBV19,.,TRBJ2-2,CASSIAGRSTGELFF,TGTGCCAGTAGTATAGCGGGGAGGAGCACCGGGGAGCTGTTTTTT
.,TRBV9,.,TRBJ1-2,CASGAGDHGYTF,TGTGCCAGTGGGGCTGGGGACCATGGCTACACCTTC
.,TRBV12-3/TRBV12-4,TRBD1,TRBJ1-6,CASRRKPLGDIAGGRNSPLHF,TGTGCCAGCAGAAGAAAACCTCTCGGGGATATTGCAGGGGGCCGAAATTCACCCCTCCACTTT
many,TRBV5-4,.,TRBJ2-7,CASSFGMDYEQYF,TGTGCCAGCAGCTTTGGGATGGACTACGAGCAGTACTTC
few,TRBV15,TRBD1,TRBJ1-1,CATSPPRDRATEAFF,TGTGCCACCAGCCCGCCCCGAGACAGGGCTACTGAAGCTTTCTTT
many,TRBV6-6,.,TRBJ1-1,CASSYSKYTEAFF,TGTGCCAGCAGTTACTCTAAGTACACTGAAGCTTTCTTT
many,TRBV5-1,TRBD1,TRBJ1-5,CASSLTGAIHQPQHF,TGCGCCAGCAGCTTGACAGGGGCAATCCATCAGCCCCAGCATTTT
.,TRBV20-1,.,TRBJ2-2,CSARGPWEGELFF,TGCAGTGCTAGAGGACCTTGGGAGGGGGAGCTGTTTTTT
.,TRBV29-1,.,TRBJ2-1,CSVAEINNNEQFF,TGCAGCGTTGCAGAGATTAATAACAATGAGCAGTTCTTC
.,TRBV4-1,TRBD2,TRBJ2-7,CASSQDPEAGGTYEQYF,TGCGCCAGCAGCCAAGACCCCGAGGCGGGGGGCACCTACGAGCAGTACTTC
many,TRBV5-1,.,TRBJ2-1,CASSLGTGNEQFF,TGCGCCAGCAGCTTGGGTACAGGTAATGAGCAGTTCTTC
.,TRBV10-2,.,TRBJ2-7,CASSAGTPREQYF,TGCGCCAGCAGTGCGGGGACCCCCCGGGAGCAGTACTTC
few,TRBV25-1,TRBD1,TRBJ2-1,CASSEYGTGYNEQFF,TGTGCCAGCAGTGAATACGGGACAGGGTACAATGAGCAGTTCTTC